This section outlines one T cell receptor (beta chain) sequence together with its context. The CDR3 has 15 residues. The germline CDR1 and CDR2 sequences are SGHNT and YYREEE (reference sequence). V lost 7 bases and J lost 3, with 19 bases in between. These data belong to a study of Ad26.COV2.S vaccination and SARS-CoV-2 variants. Study context: COV1001, an Ad26.COV2.S trial, supplied this vaccine-arm donor. Once or twice, 56 days apart, Ad26.COV2.S was delivered intramuscularly.

The treatment was: 15 to 20 received Ad26.COV2.S at low or high dose, single or two shots; several received placebo; per-sample allocation not given. On day 63 after the first injection, vaccine and placebo recipients gave samples. This Boston cohort included adults aged 18-55 years. Assay used: immunoSEQ multiplex PCR; TCRdb lists only in-frame clones, some missing. Among approximately 350,000 clones listed, roughly 84% were seen once. This sequence joins TRBV5-4 and TRBJ1-1, with a weak D call TRBD1 (6 bases). This sequence was found in a person between 18 and 65 years old who received the Ad26.COV2.S COVID-19 vaccine or a placebo. Material: peripheral blood, obtained in a trial of Ad26.COV2.S vaccine versus placebo. The DNA of the CDR3 is TGTGCCAGCGGCCCAAGGGACAAAGGGTACACTGAAGCTTTCTTT. Translated: CASGPRDKGYTEAFF.